The clone carrying this T cell receptor (beta chain) is a singleton in its sample. This sample stems from a study of blood T cell repertoires in COVID-19. Overall study: COVID-19 samples, acute and convalescent, were from the United States, Italy and Spain. PBMCs, B-cell-depleted T cells, or T cells provided the cDNA or gDNA that made up the material.

Looked up from germline, CDR1 is MNHNY and CDR2 is SVGAGI (reference sequence). V gave up 8 bases and J gave up 5 bases, with 12 bases separating them. The CDR3 has 13 residues. Per the original methods: From reference gene primer amplification, estimates of nucleated cell counts were derived. Repertoires were generated with immunoSEQ multiplex PCR, while TCRdb's copy carries only in-frame clones and drops some. The V and J calls and the clone size are those of that table, but D and trimming were determined from the DNA. The sample records about 120,000 clones, about 79% being singletons. This clonotype was obtained from a woman at least 80 years old with acute or convalescent COVID-19. The chain recombines TRBV6-6 with TRBJ1-4; D possibly corresponds to TRBD1 (6 bases). The material sequenced was peripheral blood. As DNA, the CDR3 is TGTGCCAGCTCCAGGGGCCAGAATGAAAAACTGTTTTTT. Translation: CASSRGQNEKLFF.